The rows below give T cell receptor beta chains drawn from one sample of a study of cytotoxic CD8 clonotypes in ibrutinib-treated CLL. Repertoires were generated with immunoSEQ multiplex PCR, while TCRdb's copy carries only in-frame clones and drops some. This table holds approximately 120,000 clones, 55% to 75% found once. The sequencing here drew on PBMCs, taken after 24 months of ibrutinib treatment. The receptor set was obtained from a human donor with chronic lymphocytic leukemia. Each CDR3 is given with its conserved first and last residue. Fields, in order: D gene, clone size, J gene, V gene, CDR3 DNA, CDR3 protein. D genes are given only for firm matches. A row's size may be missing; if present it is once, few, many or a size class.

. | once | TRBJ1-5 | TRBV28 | TGTGCCAGCAGGTCGGGGGGAGGTAGCAATCAGCCCCAGCATTTT | CASRSGGGSNQPQHF
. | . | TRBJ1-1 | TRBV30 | TGTGCCTGGGCGGTTACGATGAACACTGAAGCTTTCTTT | CAWAVTMNTEAFF
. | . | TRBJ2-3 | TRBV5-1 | TGCGCCAGCAGCTTGGCCTTAGGAGGAGCAGATACGCAGTATTTT | CASSLALGGADTQYF
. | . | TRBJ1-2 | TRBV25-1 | TGTGCCAGCAGTGAAGGTCCAGGGAATGTCGACACCTTC | CASSEGPGNVDTF
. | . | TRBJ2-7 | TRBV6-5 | TGTGCCAGCAGTTGGCTCGGGACTCCCGACGAGCAGTACTTC | CASSWLGTPDEQYF
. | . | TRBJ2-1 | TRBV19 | TGTGCCAGTAGTATAGATCACAGGGCCAACTACAATGAGCAGTTCTTC | CASSIDHRANYNEQFF
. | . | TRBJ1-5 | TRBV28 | TGTGCCAGCATCGAGGGGGGGATGGGTCAGCCCCAGCATTTT | CASIEGGMGQPQHF
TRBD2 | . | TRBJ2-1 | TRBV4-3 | TGCGCCAGCAGCCAAGGATACGGGACTAGCGGGGGGGTTAAGCAGTTCTTC | CASSQGYGTSGGVKQFF
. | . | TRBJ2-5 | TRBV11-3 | TGTGCCAGCGGAACAGGGAACGAAGAGACCCAGTACTTC | CASGTGNEETQYF
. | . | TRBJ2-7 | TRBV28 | TGTGCCAGCAGTCCCCCTCCCTCCCAGAGCTACGAGCAGTACTTC | CASSPPPSQSYEQYF
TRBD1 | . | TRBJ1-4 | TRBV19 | TGTGCCAGTGCCAGGGGGCAGCGGGAAAAACTGTTTTTT | CASARGQREKLFF
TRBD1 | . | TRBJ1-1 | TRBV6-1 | TGTGCCAGCAGTTTGGACAGGATCGCTGAAGCTTTCTTT | CASSLDRIAEAFF
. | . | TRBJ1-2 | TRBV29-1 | TGCAGCGTTCGAGGTACTAACTATGGCTACACCTTC | CSVRGTNYGYTF
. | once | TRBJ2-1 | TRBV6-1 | TGTGCCAGCAGTGACAGGGGTGGGGGTGAGCAGTTCTTC | CASSDRGGGEQFF
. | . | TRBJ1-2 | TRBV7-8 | TGTGCCAGCAGCTTAGGTCTTAGGGCTGGGCAGGAGTATGGCTACACCTTC | CASSLGLRAGQEYGYTF
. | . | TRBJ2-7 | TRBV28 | TGTGCCAGCAGTCTGCCCGGACGGTACTCCTACGAGCAGTACTTC | CASSLPGRYSYEQYF
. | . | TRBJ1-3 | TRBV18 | TGTGCCAGCTCAACGGCAACCTCCGGTGGAAACACCATATATTTT | CASSTATSGGNTIYF
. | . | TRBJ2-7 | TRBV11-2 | TGTGCCAGCAGCCCCGGTCCGTTCTCCTACGAGCAGTACTTC | CASSPGPFSYEQYF
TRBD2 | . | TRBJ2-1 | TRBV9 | TGTGCCAGCAGCGCAGGGCCCCGACTAGCGGGGAGGAATGAGCAGTTCTTC | CASSAGPRLAGRNEQFF
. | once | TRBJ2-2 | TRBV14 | TGTGCCAGCAGCCAAGATTTTGGGTCCACCGGGGAGCTGTTTTTT | CASSQDFGSTGELFF
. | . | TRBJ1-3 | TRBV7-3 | TGTGCCAGCAGCCCGCGGGGAAATTCTGGAAACACCATATATTTT | CASSPRGNSGNTIYF
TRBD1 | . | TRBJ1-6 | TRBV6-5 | TGTGCCAGCCTACCGGGACAGTCGACTGATTCACCCCTCCACTTT | CASLPGQSTDSPLHF
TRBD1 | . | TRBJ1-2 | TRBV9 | TGTGCCAGCAGCCCTTCGACAGGGGGCGGATATGGCTACACCTTC | CASSPSTGGGYGYTF
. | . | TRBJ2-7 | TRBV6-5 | TGTGCCAGCAGTTACTCGTCAGCAACCAACTACGAGCAGTACTTC | CASSYSSATNYEQYF
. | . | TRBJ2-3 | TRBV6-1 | TGTGCCAGCGGGGGGGCCGACACAGATACGCAGTATTTT | CASGGADTDTQYF
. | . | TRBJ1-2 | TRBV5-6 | TGTGCCAGCAGCGGGGGGTACAGGCTTAACTATGGCTACACCTTC | CASSGGYRLNYGYTF
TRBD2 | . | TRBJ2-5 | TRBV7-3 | TGTGCCAGCAGCCTAGGCCCAGCGGGGGGTGGAGAGACCCAGTACTTC | CASSLGPAGGGETQYF
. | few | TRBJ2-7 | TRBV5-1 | TGCGCCAGCAGCCTCGGATTCCAGGAGGGCGAGCAGTACTTC | CASSLGFQEGEQYF
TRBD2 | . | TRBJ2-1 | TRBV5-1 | TGCGCCAGCAGCCTGGGACTAGCGGGGGACAATGAGCAGTTCTTC | CASSLGLAGDNEQFF